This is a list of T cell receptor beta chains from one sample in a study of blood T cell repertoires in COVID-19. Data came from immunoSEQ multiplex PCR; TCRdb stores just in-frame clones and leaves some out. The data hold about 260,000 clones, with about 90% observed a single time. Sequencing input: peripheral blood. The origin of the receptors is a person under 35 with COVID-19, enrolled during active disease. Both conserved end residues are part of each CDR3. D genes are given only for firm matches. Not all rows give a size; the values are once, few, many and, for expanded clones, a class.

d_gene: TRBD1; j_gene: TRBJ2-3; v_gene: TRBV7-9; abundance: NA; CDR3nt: TGTGCCAGCAGCTTATTAAGGACAGGGGGCACAGATACGCAGTATTTT; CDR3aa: CASSLLRTGGTDTQYF
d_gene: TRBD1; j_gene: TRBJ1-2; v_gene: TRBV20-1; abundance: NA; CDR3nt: TGCAGTGCTAGTGGGACAGACTATGGCTACACCTTC; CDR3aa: CSASGTDYGYTF
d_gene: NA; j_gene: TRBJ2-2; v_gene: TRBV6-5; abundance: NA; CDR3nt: TGTGCCAGCACCATCGAACGGGGTCACGGGGAGCTGTTTTTT; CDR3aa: CASTIERGHGELFF
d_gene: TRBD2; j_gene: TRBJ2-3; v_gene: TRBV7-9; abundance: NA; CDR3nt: TGTGCCAGCAGCCCTTCCTTGGCTAGCGGATTAGATACGCAGTATTTT; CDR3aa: CASSPSLASGLDTQYF
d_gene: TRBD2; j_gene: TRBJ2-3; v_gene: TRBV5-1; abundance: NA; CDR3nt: TGCGCCAGCAGCTTGATTCAGGGAGGGAGCACAGATACGCAGTATTTT; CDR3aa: CASSLIQGGSTDTQYF
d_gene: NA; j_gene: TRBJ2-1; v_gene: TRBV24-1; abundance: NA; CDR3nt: TGTGCCACCAGTGATGGGAGGCATAGCGGTCCCTCCTACAATGAGCAGTTCTTC; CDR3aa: CATSDGRHSGPSYNEQFF
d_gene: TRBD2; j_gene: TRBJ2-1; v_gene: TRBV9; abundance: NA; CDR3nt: TGTGCCAGCAGCGTAGTGGCGGGAGCTGGGAATGAGCAGTTCTTC; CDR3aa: CASSVVAGAGNEQFF
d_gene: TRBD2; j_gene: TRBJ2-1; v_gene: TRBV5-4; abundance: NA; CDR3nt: TGTGCCAGCAGCTTGGATGAGCGGACTAGCGGTACCTCCTACAATGAGCAGTTCTTC; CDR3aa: CASSLDERTSGTSYNEQFF
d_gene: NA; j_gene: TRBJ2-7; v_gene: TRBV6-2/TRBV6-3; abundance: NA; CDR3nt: TGTGCCAGCAGTTACGCAGGGCGGGGCCATTACGAGCAGTACTTC; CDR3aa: CASSYAGRGHYEQYF
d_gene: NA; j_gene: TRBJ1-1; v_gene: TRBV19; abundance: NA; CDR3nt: TGTGCCAGTAAGGGGGAGAGGTGGAACACTGAAGCTTTCTTT; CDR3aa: CASKGERWNTEAFF
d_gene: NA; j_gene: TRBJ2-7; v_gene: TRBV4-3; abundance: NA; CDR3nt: TGCGCCAGCAGCCAAAATAGGGGGTCCTACGAGCAGTACTTC; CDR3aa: CASSQNRGSYEQYF
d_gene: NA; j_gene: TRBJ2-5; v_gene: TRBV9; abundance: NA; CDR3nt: TGTGCCAGCAGCGGGACCAGGGTCGAGACCCAGTACTTC; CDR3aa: CASSGTRVETQYF
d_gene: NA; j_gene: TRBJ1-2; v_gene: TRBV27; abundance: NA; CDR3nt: TGTGCCAGCAGTTACGAGCGGTCGGGCCACTATGGCTACACCTTC; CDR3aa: CASSYERSGHYGYTF
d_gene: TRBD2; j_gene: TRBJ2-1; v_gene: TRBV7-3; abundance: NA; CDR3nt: TGTGCCAGCAGCTTACAAGCGGGAGGGCCTCGAAACAATGAGCAGTTCTTC; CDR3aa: CASSLQAGGPRNNEQFF
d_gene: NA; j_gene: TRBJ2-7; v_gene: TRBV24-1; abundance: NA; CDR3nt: TGTGCCACCAGTGAGACAGAGTACGAGCAGTACTTC; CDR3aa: CATSETEYEQYF
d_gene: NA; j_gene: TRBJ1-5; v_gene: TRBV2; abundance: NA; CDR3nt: TGTGCCAGCGGGGCAGTCAATAGCAATCAGCCCCAGCATTTT; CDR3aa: CASGAVNSNQPQHF
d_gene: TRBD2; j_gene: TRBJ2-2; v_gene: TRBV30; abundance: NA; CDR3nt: TGTGCCTGGAGTTTACTAGCGGGGTCCGGGGAGCTGTTTTTT; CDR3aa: CAWSLLAGSGELFF
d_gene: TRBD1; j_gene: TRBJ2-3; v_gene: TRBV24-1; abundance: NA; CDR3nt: TGTGCCACCAGTCCGAGGGACAGGGCAAGCACAGATACGCAGTATTTT; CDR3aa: CATSPRDRASTDTQYF
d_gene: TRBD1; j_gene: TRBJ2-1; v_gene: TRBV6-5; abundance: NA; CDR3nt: TGTGCCAGCAGTTACTCGGACAGGGTGAAGCACAATGAGCAGTTCTTC; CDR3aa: CASSYSDRVKHNEQFF
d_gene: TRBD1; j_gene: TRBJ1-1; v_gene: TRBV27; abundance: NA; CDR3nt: TGTGCCAGCAGGAAGGGGGCCACTGAAGCTTTCTTT; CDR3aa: CASRKGATEAFF
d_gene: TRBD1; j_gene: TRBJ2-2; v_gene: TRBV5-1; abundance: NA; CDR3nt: TGCGCCAGCAGGGACAGGGACACCGGGGAGCTGTTTTTT; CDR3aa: CASRDRDTGELFF
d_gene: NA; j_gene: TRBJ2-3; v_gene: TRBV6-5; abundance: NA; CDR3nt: TGTGCCAGCAGTTACGGGGCTAGGAGGGCAGATACGCAGTATTTT; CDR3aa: CASSYGARRADTQYF
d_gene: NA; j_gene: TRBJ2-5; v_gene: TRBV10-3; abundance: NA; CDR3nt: TGTGCCATCAGTGCGAGGGAGACCCAGTACTTC; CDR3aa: CAISARETQYF
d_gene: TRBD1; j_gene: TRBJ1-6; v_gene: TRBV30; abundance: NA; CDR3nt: TGTGCCTGGATGACAGGGGGCGGAAGGTCACCCCTCCACTTT; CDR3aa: CAWMTGGGRSPLHF
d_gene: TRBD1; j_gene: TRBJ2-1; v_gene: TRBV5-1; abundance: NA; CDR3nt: TGCGCCAGCAGCTTTTCTGCCCGGACAGGAATTTACAATGAGCAGTTCTTC; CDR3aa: CASSFSARTGIYNEQFF
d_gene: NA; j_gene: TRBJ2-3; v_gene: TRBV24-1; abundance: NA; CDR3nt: TGTGCCACCAGCCTATCCCCTTCAGAGGGCACAGATACGCAGTATTTT; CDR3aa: CATSLSPSEGTDTQYF
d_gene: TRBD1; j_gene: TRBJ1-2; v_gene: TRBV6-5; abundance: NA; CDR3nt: TGTGCCAGCAGTTACGCGGACAGGCCCTCGAGCTACACCTTC; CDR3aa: CASSYADRPSSYTF
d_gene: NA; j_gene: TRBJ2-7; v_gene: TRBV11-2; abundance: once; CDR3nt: TGTGCCAGCAGCTTAGGCGGGACGGCCTACGAGCAGTACTTC; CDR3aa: CASSLGGTAYEQYF
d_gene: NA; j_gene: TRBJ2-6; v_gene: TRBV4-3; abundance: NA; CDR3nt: TGCGCCAGCAGCCCGAACCTAGGGAGTGGGGCCAACGTCCTGACTTTC; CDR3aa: CASSPNLGSGANVLTF
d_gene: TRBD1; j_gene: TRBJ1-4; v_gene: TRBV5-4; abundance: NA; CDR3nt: TGTGCCAGCAGTGCAGGGGGACAGGGTGGTGAAAAACTGTTTTTT; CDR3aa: CASSAGGQGGEKLFF
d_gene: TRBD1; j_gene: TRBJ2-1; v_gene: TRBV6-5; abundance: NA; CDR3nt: TGTGCCAGTCGGGGGCAGGGGGCGAGCGACAATGAGCAGTTCTTC; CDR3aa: CASRGQGASDNEQFF
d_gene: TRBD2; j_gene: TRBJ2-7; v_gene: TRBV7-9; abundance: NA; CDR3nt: TGTGCCAGCAGCCCGACTAGCGGTAGCTCCTACGAGCAGTACTTC; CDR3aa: CASSPTSGSSYEQYF
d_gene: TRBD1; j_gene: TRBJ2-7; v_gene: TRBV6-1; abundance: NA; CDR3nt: TGTGCCAGCAGTGTGCCCCCTGGGACAGGGATGTACGAGCAGTACTTC; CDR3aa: CASSVPPGTGMYEQYF
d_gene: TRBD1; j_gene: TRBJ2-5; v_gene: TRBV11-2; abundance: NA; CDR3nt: TGTGCCAGCAGCTCGCCGGGACAGGGGGGAGAGACCCAGTACTTC; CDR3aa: CASSSPGQGGETQYF
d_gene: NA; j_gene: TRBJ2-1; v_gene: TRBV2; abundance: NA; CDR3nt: TGTGCCGCCTCTCCCGGTAGCAATGAGCAGTTCTTC; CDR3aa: CAASPGSNEQFF
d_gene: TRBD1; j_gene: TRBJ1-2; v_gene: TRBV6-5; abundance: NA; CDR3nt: TGTGCCAGCAGTTACAGGTCCGGGACAGGGTTAGGCTACACCTTC; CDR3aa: CASSYRSGTGLGYTF
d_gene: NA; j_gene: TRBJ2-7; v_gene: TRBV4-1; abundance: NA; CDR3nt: TGCGCCAGCAGCCAGATGGAAGGAGGCTACGAGCAGTACTTC; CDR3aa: CASSQMEGGYEQYF
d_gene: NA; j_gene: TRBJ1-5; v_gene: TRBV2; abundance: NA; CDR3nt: TGTGCCAGCAGCCGGGACCCCGGGGGTCAGCCCCAGCATTTT; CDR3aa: CASSRDPGGQPQHF
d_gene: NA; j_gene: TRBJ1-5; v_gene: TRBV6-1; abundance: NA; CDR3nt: TGTGCCAGCAGTGAAGGGCCGTTGCGGAATCAGCCCCAGCATTTT; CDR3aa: CASSEGPLRNQPQHF
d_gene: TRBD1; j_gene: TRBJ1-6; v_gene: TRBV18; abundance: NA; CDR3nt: TGTGCCAGCTCACCAAGGACAGGGGCTAATTCACCCCTCCACTTT; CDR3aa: CASSPRTGANSPLHF
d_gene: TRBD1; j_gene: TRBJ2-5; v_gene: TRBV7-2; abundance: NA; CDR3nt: TGTGCCAGCAGCCCGGACAGGGTGAAGGAGACCCAGTACTTC; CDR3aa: CASSPDRVKETQYF
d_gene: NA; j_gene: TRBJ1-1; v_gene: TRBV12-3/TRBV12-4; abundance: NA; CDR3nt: TGTGCCAGCAGATTTGACTTGAACACTGAAGCTTTCTTT; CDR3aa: CASRFDLNTEAFF
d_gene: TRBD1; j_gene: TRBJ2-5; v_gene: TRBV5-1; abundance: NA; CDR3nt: TGCGCCAGCAGCTTGGGCAGGGGGAAGACCCAGTACTTC; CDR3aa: CASSLGRGKTQYF
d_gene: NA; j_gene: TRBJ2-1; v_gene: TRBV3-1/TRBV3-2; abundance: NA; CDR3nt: TGTGCCAGCAGCCAAGAAAGCGGGTGGTGGCCCTACAATGAGCAGTTCTTC; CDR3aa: CASSQESGWWPYNEQFF
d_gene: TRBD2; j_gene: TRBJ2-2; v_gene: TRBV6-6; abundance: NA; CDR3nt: TGTGCCAGCAGTCGGACTAGCGGGGAGCTCGACACCGGGGAGCTGTTTTTT; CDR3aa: CASSRTSGELDTGELFF
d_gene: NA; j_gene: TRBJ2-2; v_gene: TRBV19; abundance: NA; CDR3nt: TGTGCCAGTAGTATAGGGACAGAGAACACCGGGGAGCTGTTTTTT; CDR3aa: CASSIGTENTGELFF
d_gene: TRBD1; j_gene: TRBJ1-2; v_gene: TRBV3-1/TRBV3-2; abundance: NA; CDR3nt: TGTGCCAGCAGCCAAGCCGACACTGGGACAGGATACGGCTACACCTTC; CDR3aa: CASSQADTGTGYGYTF
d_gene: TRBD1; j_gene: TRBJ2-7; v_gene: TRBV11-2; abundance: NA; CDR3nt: TGTGCCAGCAGCTTAGCTCTCAGGGGGTTCTACGAGCAGTACTTC; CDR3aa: CASSLALRGFYEQYF
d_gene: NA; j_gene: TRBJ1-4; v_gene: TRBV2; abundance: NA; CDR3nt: TGTGCCAGCAGTGAATCGGGGAGAAATGAAAAACTGTTTTTT; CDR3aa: CASSESGRNEKLFF
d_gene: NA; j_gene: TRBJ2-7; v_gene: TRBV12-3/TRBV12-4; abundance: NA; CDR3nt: TGTGCCAGCAGTTCGCGTCCTTCCTACGAGCAGTACTTC; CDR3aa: CASSSRPSYEQYF
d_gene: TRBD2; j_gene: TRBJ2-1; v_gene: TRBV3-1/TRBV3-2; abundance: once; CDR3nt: TGTGCCAGCAGCCGTACTAGCGGCTACAATGAGCAGTTCTTC; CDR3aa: CASSRTSGYNEQFF
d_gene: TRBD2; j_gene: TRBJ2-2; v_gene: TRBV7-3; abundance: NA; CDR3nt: TGTGCCAGCAGCCCTAGCGGCCACACCGGGGAGCTGTTTTTT; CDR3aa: CASSPSGHTGELFF